Below, 10 T cell receptor beta chains from the same sample are listed, as sequenced in a study of long-term antiretroviral therapy in people with HIV. Run at survey level, the immunoSEQ assay was version v3.0. Method: immunoSEQ multiplex PCR; TCRdb's copy keeps in-frame clones and lacks some. The sample lists about 20,000 clones, roughly 84% occurring once. Sample: unsorted PBMCs, taken 2.4 years after starting antiretroviral therapy. Every receptor here comes from a middle-aged man with HIV.

This chain connects TRBV7-3 to TRBJ2-3; TRBD1 matches 8 bases. The germline CDR1 and CDR2 sequences are SGHTA and FQGTGA. J was trimmed by 2 bases and V by 4 bases; bases with no gene match: 5. The CDR3 has 15 amino acids. The CDR3 DNA sequence: TGTGCCAGCAGCTCCGCAGGGGGCAACACAGATACGCAGTATTTT. It codes for CASSSAGGNTDTQYF.

The V call is TRBV6-6, the J call TRBJ1-2; D gene unclear. The V gene's germline CDR1 is MNHNY and CDR2 SVGAGI (reference sequence). The V and J ends lost 6 bases and 0 bases respectively, with 5 bases between them. This CDR3 comprises 12 residues. This chain's CDR3 is CASSPTNYGYTF. The CDR3 DNA reads as TGTGCCAGCAGCCCGACTAACTATGGCTACACCTTC.

In this sample, this clone turned up a few times. The J gene is TRBJ1-2, the V gene TRBV29-1; tentatively, D is TRBD1 (6 bases). CDR3 length: 14 amino acids. V dropped 7 bases and J dropped 6 bases, with 21 bases sitting between them. Germline CDR1 reads SQVTM; CDR2 reads ANQGSEA. CDR3 DNA sequence: TGCAGCGACCTCCGGGACACCCGGGAAGATGGCTACACCTTC. Residues: CSDLRDTREDGYTF.

This rearrangement joins TRBV27 to TRBJ2-7; perhaps TRBD2 as D (7 bases). There are 18 residues in the CDR3. V shed 6 bases and J shed 5 bases, with 29 bases lying between them. Per the germline V gene, CDR1 is MNHEY and CDR2 is SMNVEV (reference sequence). The CDR3 sequence: CASRGGGGWVALTHEQYF. In DNA form, the CDR3 reads TGTGCCAGCAGAGGCGGGGGCGGGTGGGTAGCCCTTACCCACGAGCAGTACTTC.

The V call is TRBV6-1, the J call TRBJ2-5; D is undetermined. The V and J ends lost 7 bases and 7 bases respectively, with 10 bases between them. Germline CDR1 reads MNHNS; CDR2 reads SASEGT. The CDR3 runs 11 residues. CDR3 DNA: TGTGCCAGCAATAGCTTCGCGACCCAGTACTTC. Protein sequence: CASNSFATQYF.

The chain links TRBV4-1 to TRBJ1-4, with D tentatively TRBD1 (5 bases). Germline V gene lookup returns CDR1 MGHRA and CDR2 YSYEKL. The CDR3 consists of 15 residues. V shed 1 base and J shed 5 bases, with 11 bases lying between them. CDR3 DNA sequence: TGCGCCAGCAGCCAAGCCGGGACGGGGAATGAAAAACTGTTTTTT. It encodes CASSQAGTGNEKLFF.

CDR3 DNA: TGTGCCAGCATCCTACACGGAAAGGCTGAAGCTTTCTTT. This translates into CASILHGKAEAFF. The gene calls are TRBV28 and TRBJ1-1, with D uncertain. The germline V gene has CDR1 MDHEN and CDR2 SYDVKM. The length of the CDR3 is 13 residues. V gave up 7 bases and J gave up 6 bases, with 15 bases separating them.

The chain joins TRBV11-2 to TRBJ1-4, with D maybe TRBD1 (6 bases). This CDR3 region has 13 residues. V dropped 0 bases and J dropped 12 bases, with 11 bases sitting between them. Germline V gene lookup returns CDR1 SGHAT and CDR2 FQNNGV. In DNA form, the CDR3 reads TGTGCCAGCAGCTTAGAGAGGTACAGGGAACTGTTTTTT. It yields the protein CASSLERYRELFF.

This chain uses TRBV14 with TRBJ1-3; 8 nucleotides line up with TRBD1. Per the germline V gene, CDR1 is SGHDN and CDR2 is FVKESK. The CDR3 is made up of 15 amino acids. With 4 bases clipped from V and 1 base from J, the junction kept 3 bases outside the gene matches. CDR3 nucleotides: TGTGCCAGCAGCCTGAGGACAGGGTCTGGAAACACCATATATTTT. This gives the protein CASSLRTGSGNTIYF.

V is TRBV7-2 and J is TRBJ2-5, with 12 bases aligning to TRBD2. After removal of 4 bases from V and 5 bases from J, the junction contained 8 bases not matched to a gene. The CDR3 has 16 amino acids. The germline CDR1 and CDR2 sequences are SGHTA and FQGNSA. The CDR3 is CASSSILAGGAETQYF. DNA for the CDR3: TGTGCCAGCAGCTCCATTCTAGCGGGAGGGGCCGAGACCCAGTACTTC. Variable domain in full (rest from reference TRBV7-2 and TRBJ2-5): GAGVSQSPSNKVTEKGKDVELRCDPISGHTALYWYRQSLGQGLEFLIYFQGNSAPDKSGLPSDRFSAERTGGSVSTLTIQRTQQEDSAVYLCASSSILAGGAETQYFGPGTRLLVL.